This record covers a single TCR beta chain. Random hexamers primed reverse transcription of 0.5 to 1 ug RNA. Amplification of TCR beta CDR3 by immunoSEQ multiplex PCR spanned 54 Vbeta and 13 Jbeta. TCRdb reprocessed the immunoSEQ multiplex PCR reads with MiXCR, giving one entry per CDR3 protein. The sample holds roughly 300,000 distinct CDR3 sequences, roughly 85% seen once. The data were obtained in a study of CD8 T cells in Susac syndrome. Trimming pared 1 base from V and 0 bases from J, leaving 6 bases between. Germline CDR1 reads SGDLS; CDR2 reads YYNGEE. The CDR3 is 14 residues long. The authors sequenced TCR beta from blood CD8+ and CD4+ T cells. The multiple sclerosis controls consisted of treatment-naive patients with relapsing-remitting disease, either stable or active. TEMRA cells were enriched by FACS, while CD8+ and CD4+ T cells were obtained through a negative isolation that was performed magnetically.

This sequence originates from a human donor with multiple sclerosis. Sequenced material: CD8+ T cells from PBMCs. This rearrangement joins TRBV9 to TRBJ2-3; D is ambiguous. The CDR3 region is CASSVQKSTDTQYF. CDR3 sequence (DNA): TGTGCCAGCAGCGTACAGAAGAGCACAGATACGCAGTATTTT.